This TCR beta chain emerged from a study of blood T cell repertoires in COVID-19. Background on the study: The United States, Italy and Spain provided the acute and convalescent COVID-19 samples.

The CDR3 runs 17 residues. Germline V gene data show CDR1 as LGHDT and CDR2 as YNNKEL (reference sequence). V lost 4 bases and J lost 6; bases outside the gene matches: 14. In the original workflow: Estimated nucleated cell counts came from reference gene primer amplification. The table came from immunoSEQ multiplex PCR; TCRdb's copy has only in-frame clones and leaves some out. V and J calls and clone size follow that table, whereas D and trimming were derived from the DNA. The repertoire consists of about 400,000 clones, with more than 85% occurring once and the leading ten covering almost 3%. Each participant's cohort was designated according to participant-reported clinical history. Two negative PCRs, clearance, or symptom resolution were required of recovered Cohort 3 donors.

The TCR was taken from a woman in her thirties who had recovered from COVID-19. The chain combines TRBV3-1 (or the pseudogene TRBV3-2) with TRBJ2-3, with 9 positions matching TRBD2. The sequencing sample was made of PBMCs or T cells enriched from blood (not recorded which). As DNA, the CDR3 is TGTGCCAGCAGCCGAACTTTAGCGGGAGAGAGGGGGGATACGCAGTATTTT. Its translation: CASSRTLAGERGDTQYF.